These 26 T cell receptor beta chains originate from one sample sequenced in a study of shared clonotypes between healthy human individuals. The table came from immunoSEQ multiplex PCR; TCRdb's copy has only in-frame clones and leaves some out. This sample yields 900,000 to 1,200,000 clones, of which approximately 80% are seen a single time; around 0.6% belongs to the top ten. Specimen: memory CD4+ T cells from PBMCs. Subset of the sample: CD45RA-negative fraction. These receptors were collected from a man aged 18 to 30 in good health. Some clones in this sample may be carry-over from other donors' samples.

V is TRBV2 and J is TRBJ1-1; 7 nucleotides line up with TRBD1. CDR1 SNHLY and CDR2 FYNNEI come from the germline V gene. The CDR3 has 14 residues. V lost 7 bases to trimming and J lost 2 bases; unmatched junction nucleotides: 7. The CDR3 loop reads CASTEGTDNTEAFF. CDR3 nucleotide sequence: TGTGCCAGCACCGAAGGGACAGACAACACTGAAGCTTTCTTT.

V is TRBV18 and J is TRBJ2-2, with TRBD1 as a possible D gene (5 bases). The CDR3 is 15 amino acids. Germline CDR1 is KGHSH and CDR2 is LQKENI. The V gene lost 3 bases and the J gene lost 5 bases, with 13 bases spanning the gap. In nucleotides, the CDR3 is TGTGCCAGCTCACCGACAGTCGATCGGACCGGGGAGCTGTTTTTT. It specifies CASSPTVDRTGELFF.

The CDR3 nucleotides are TGTGCCAGCAGGGACGATCGACAGGGGGCATTAGAGACCCAGTACTTC. Translated: CASRDDRQGALETQYF. The chain links TRBV28 to TRBJ2-5, with TRBD1 identical over 10 bases. This CDR3 spans 16 amino acids. Germline CDR1 is MDHEN and CDR2 is SYDVKM. J gave up 4 bases and V 6 bases, and 11 bases lay outside the gene matches.

The rearrangement links TRBV5-4 to TRBJ1-4, with D possibly TRBD1 on 6 matching bases. V lost 4 bases and J 8 bases, leaving 18 bases between the germline ends. The CDR3 contains 15 residues. Germline CDR1 reads SGHNT; CDR2 reads YYREEE (reference sequence). As DNA, the CDR3 is TGTGCCAGCAGCCCGTCCGGGACAAGGAAAGAAAAACTGTTTTTT. Protein: CASSPSGTRKEKLFF. Drawing the rest from reference TRBV5-4 and TRBJ1-4, the complete variable domain is ETGVTQSPTHLIKTRGQQVTLRCSSQSGHNTVSWYQQALGQGPQFIFQYYREEENGRGNFPPRFSGLQFPNYSSELNVNALELDDSALYLCASSPSGTRKEKLFFGSGTQLSVL.

This clone was recorded once. The junction departs from the called germline gene at one end, perhaps through a read error. This sequence joins TRBV30 and TRBJ1-2; D possibly corresponds to TRBD1 (6 bases). The CDR3 runs to 15 residues. Germline CDR1 GTSNPN, CDR2 SVGIG (reference sequence). The CDR3 DNA sequence: TGTGCCTGGAGTTTTTTGGGGGGCGCTAACCATGGCTACACCTTC. Translated, it gives CAWSFLGGANHGYTF.

The V call is TRBV2, the J call TRBJ2-3; D uncertain. Germline V CDR1 and CDR2: SNHLY, FYNNEI. Deletions cut 3 bases from V and 2 bases from J, with 6 bases between. The CDR3 length is 13 residues. As DNA, the CDR3 is TGTGCCAGCAGTGATGGAGACACAGATACGCAGTATTTT. Amino acid sequence: CASSDGDTDTQYF.

The chain employs TRBV4-1 and TRBJ2-7; either TRBD1 or TRBD2 may supply D (5 bases each). This CDR3 has 15 residues. In germline, CDR1 is MGHRA, CDR2 YSYEKL. Trimming left V 2 bases short and J 4 bases short, with 15 bases between. The CDR3 DNA reads TGCGCCAGCAGCCAACCTGTGGGACGGAGTTACGAGCAGTACTTC. It yields the protein CASSQPVGRSYEQYF.

The rearrangement links TRBV7-3 to TRBJ1-1; D gene ambiguous. CDR3 size: 15 residues. The germline CDR1 and CDR2 sequences are SGHTA and FQGTGA. V was clipped by 0 bases and J by 1 base, with 9 bases between them. Here the CDR3 DNA reads TGTGCCAGCAGCTTAACCAGGAGCGGGAACACTGAAGCTTTCTTT. Amino acid sequence: CASSLTRSGNTEAFF.

In this sample, this clone turned up a few times. The chain couples TRBV2 to TRBJ1-5; no clear D. The CDR3 totals 13 residues. V was trimmed by 7 bases and J by 4 bases, leaving 11 bases between them. CDR1 is SNHLY and CDR2 is FYNNEI in the germline V gene. Written as DNA, the CDR3 is TGTGCCAGCACTTTTACTCAGAATCAGCCCCAGCATTTT. Amino acid sequence: CASTFTQNQPQHF.

This clone was seen once. This same CDR3 is encoded by further DNA sequences in the sample. The DNA for the CDR3 is TGTGCCAGCAGCTTAGCGGGAGGTACCTACGAGCAGTACTTC. The encoded protein is CASSLAGGTYEQYF. This chain uses TRBV7-9 with TRBJ2-7; D is perhaps TRBD2 (6 bases). V gave up 0 bases and J gave up 2 bases, with 8 bases separating them. Germline V gene lookup returns CDR1 SEHNR and CDR2 FQNEAQ (reference sequence). The CDR3 covers 14 residues.

The chain links TRBV6-1 to TRBJ2-7; TRBD1 might be the D (6 bases). The V end was cut by 2 bases, the J end by 3 bases, with 17 bases between. Germline V gene data show CDR1 as MNHNS and CDR2 as SASEGT. CDR3 length: 16 residues. In DNA, the CDR3 is TGTGCCAGCAGTGAAAACCTACCGGGACAAGGCTACGAGCAGTACTTC. Protein product: CASSENLPGQGYEQYF.

The chain employs TRBV28 and TRBJ1-5; weak D call: TRBD1 (5 bases). Germline CDR1 reads MDHEN; CDR2 reads SYDVKM. V was shortened by 5 bases and J by 1 base, with 15 bases between the two germline ends. This CDR3 region has 16 residues. The CDR3 reads CASSVPGLKSNQPQHF. The CDR3 coding sequence is TGTGCCAGCAGTGTGCCAGGGCTAAAGAGCAATCAGCCCCAGCATTTT.

This clone was observed a few times. The V gene is TRBV2, the J gene TRBJ2-3, with D possibly TRBD1 on 6 matching bases. V lost 7 bases to trimming and J lost 3 bases, with 11 bases between them. The CDR3 covers 13 residues. CDR1 and CDR2 from the germline V gene are SNHLY and FYNNEI. CDR3 sequence: CASTTQGTDTQYF. The CDR3 DNA reads as TGTGCCAGCACTACACAGGGAACAGATACGCAGTATTTT.

The rearrangement uses TRBV29-1 and TRBJ1-3, with 8 bases lining up with TRBD1. Germline V gene lookup returns CDR1 SQVTM and CDR2 ANQGSEA. V trimming: 7 bases; J trimming: 1 base; junction bases outside the gene matches: 15. The CDR3 runs to 17 residues. The CDR3 loop reads CSAGGRGTGASGNTIYF. In DNA form, the CDR3 reads TGCAGCGCCGGGGGCCGGGGGACAGGCGCATCTGGAAACACCATATATTTT.

The V gene is TRBV2, the J gene TRBJ2-3; D not resolved. The CDR3 runs 12 residues. V shed 7 bases and J shed 5 bases, with 10 bases lying between them. The germline CDR1 and CDR2 sequences are SNHLY and FYNNEI. The CDR3 nucleotides are TGTGCCAGCACCCCCTTGGGAGATACGCAGTATTTT. Translated, it gives CASTPLGDTQYF.

The chain links TRBV28 to TRBJ2-3, with 8 bases that match TRBD1. The CDR3 has 16 amino acids. The V gene's germline CDR1 is MDHEN and CDR2 SYDVKM. With V trimmed by 2 bases and J by 1 base, 5 bases remained unmatched. Here the CDR3 DNA reads TGTGCCAGCAGTTTAGGCGAGGACAGGGGCACAGATACGCAGTATTTT. Translation gives CASSLGEDRGTDTQYF.

This clone was detected a few times. This CDR3 is also generated by other DNA sequences in the sample. The V call is TRBV30, the J call TRBJ1-5; maybe TRBD1 (6 bases). Per germline, CDR1 GTSNPN and CDR2 SVGIG (reference sequence). The CDR3 runs to 13 residues. Between the trimmed V and J ends, which lost 3 bases and 4 bases, there was a span of 10 bases. Written as DNA, the CDR3 is TGTGCCTGGAGCGAAGACAGGAATCAGCCCCAGCATTTT. Translated: CAWSEDRNQPQHF. The full variable domain, rest sourced from reference TRBV30 and TRBJ1-5, is SQTIHQWPATLVQPVGSPLSLECTVEGTSNPNLYWYRQAAGRGLQLLFYSVGIGQISSEVPQNLSASRPQDRQFILSSKKLLLSDSGFYLCAWSEDRNQPQHFGDGTRLSIL.

The rearrangement uses TRBV11-2 and TRBJ2-5; D is unresolved. This CDR3 comprises 14 residues. The germline V gene has CDR1 SGHAT and CDR2 FQNNGV. V was shortened by 5 bases and J by 4 bases, with 14 bases between the two germline ends. The CDR3 region is CASSQDQTRETQYF. The CDR3 DNA reads TGTGCCAGCAGCCAAGACCAAACGAGAGAGACCCAGTACTTC.

This clone was recorded once. Distinct nucleotide sequences in the sample also encode this CDR3. This rearrangement joins TRBV2 to TRBJ2-1; no reliable D call. V lost 4 bases and J 5 bases, leaving 9 bases between the germline ends. The germline V gene encodes CDR1 SNHLY and CDR2 FYNNEI. This CDR3 is 13 amino acids long. This CDR3 reads CASSVSRDNEQFF. Here the CDR3 DNA reads TGTGCCAGCAGTGTGAGCCGGGACAATGAGCAGTTCTTC.

The table lists this clone with a few counts. The CDR3 nucleotides are TGTGCCAGCAGCCCCGTATCTGGGGCCAACGTCCTGACTTTC. Encoded protein: CASSPVSGANVLTF. The rearrangement links TRBV7-3 to TRBJ2-6; D is ambiguous. V gave up 5 bases and J gave up 1 base, with 6 bases separating them. The CDR3 loop spans 14 amino acids. CDR1 is SGHTA and CDR2 is FQGTGA in the germline V gene.

The V call is TRBV11-3, the J call TRBJ2-5, with no clear D. The end of the DNA fits TRBJ2-7 better, so the J call may be wrong. This CDR3 contains 12 residues. The germline gives CDR1 SGHNT, CDR2 YENEEA. The CDR3 coding sequence is TGTGCCAGCAGCCAAGGACGTCGCGAGCAGTACTTC. This translates into CASSQGRREQYF.

A remark on this clone: The sample holds other DNA sequences that translate to the same CDR3. The chain has TRBV6-6 and TRBJ1-5; D ambiguous. The CDR3 is made up of 15 amino acids. Germline values: CDR1 MNHNY, CDR2 SVGAGI (reference sequence). V dropped 2 bases and J dropped 0 bases, with 8 bases sitting between them. This chain's CDR3 is CASSYSGYSNQPQHF. Here the CDR3 DNA reads TGTGCCAGCAGTTACAGTGGTTATAGCAATCAGCCCCAGCATTTT.

The V gene is TRBV18, the J gene TRBJ1-1; D is unclear. CDR1 is KGHSH, CDR2 LQKENI, per germline. The CDR3 consists of 13 residues. Trimming left V 6 bases short and J 0 bases short, with 8 bases between. The CDR3 DNA follows: TGTGCCAGCTCCTCTGACTTGAACACTGAAGCTTTCTTT. Protein sequence: CASSSDLNTEAFF.

Comments on this clone: Additional DNA sequences in this sample encode the identical CDR3. The V call is TRBV7-9, the J call TRBJ2-3; perhaps TRBD2 as D (5 bases). This CDR3 spans 12 amino acids. CDR1 and CDR2 from the germline V gene are SEHNR and FQNEAQ (reference sequence). The ends were cut back, 6 bases at V and 6 bases at J, with 10 bases in the middle. CDR3 nucleotide sequence: TGTGCCAGCAGTCCCTCGGGGGATACGCAGTATTTT. It specifies CASSPSGDTQYF.

This clone was seen once. The gene calls are TRBV5-6 and TRBJ1-2; no clear D. CDR3 length equals 12 residues. Germline V lookup: CDR1 SGHDT, CDR2 YYEEEE. Trimming removed 2 bases from V and 6 bases from J, with 8 bases in between. In nucleotides, the CDR3 is TGTGCCAGCAGCTTCCTGACGGATGGCTACACCTTC. Amino acids: CASSFLTDGYTF.

The V and J genes are TRBV6-5 and TRBJ2-3; D is possibly TRBD1 (6 bases). The germline V gene has CDR1 MNHEY and CDR2 SVGAGI. This CDR3 region has 13 residues. V was pared by 6 bases and J by 7 bases, with 14 bases between. CDR3 nucleotides: TGTGCCAGCAGGGACAGTGGGGGAAATACGCAGTATTTT. Protein: CASRDSGGNTQYF.